These 18 T cell receptor beta chains came from one sample sequenced in a study of a mutant IDH1 vaccine in newly diagnosed glioma. Their antigen targets remain unknown. As to time point: week 5, during vaccination. Doses comprised 300 ug of mutant IDH1 20-mer peptide each, plus topical imiquimod. Assay: immunoSEQ multiplex PCR; the TCRdb copy retains only in-frame clones and omits some. The sample holds around 40,000 clones, about four fifths seen once. Sequencing used PBMCs, obtained from a glioma patient whose treatment included an IDH1 peptide vaccine. The receptors here all came from a man aged 45 to 65 with glioma.

The rearrangement uses TRBV27 and TRBJ2-7; possibly TRBD1 for D (6 bases). CDR1 and CDR2 from the germline V gene are MNHEY and SMNVEV (reference sequence). The V gene lost 0 bases and the J gene lost 2 bases, with 11 bases spanning the gap. CDR3 size: 15 residues. CDR3 loop: CASSLSGDITYEQYF. The DNA of the CDR3 is TGTGCCAGCAGTTTATCGGGGGACATAACCTACGAGCAGTACTTC.

V usage is TRBV27 and J usage is TRBJ1-2; D possibly corresponds to TRBD1 (5 bases). V lost 4 bases and J 7 bases, leaving 13 bases between the germline ends. Per germline, CDR1 MNHEY and CDR2 SMNVEV (reference sequence). This CDR3 spans 13 amino acids. The DNA for the CDR3 is TGTGCCAGCAGTTCCAGGATGGGGGTTGGCTACACCTTC. Encoded protein: CASSSRMGVGYTF.

This clone has only a few counts. The chain joins TRBV5-1 to TRBJ1-2, with 7 bases aligning to TRBD1. This CDR3 comprises 16 residues. The junction had 18 bases not matched to a gene; V was cut back by 1 base and J by 12 bases. Germline V gene sequence: CDR1 SGHRS, CDR2 YFSETQ. The CDR3 is CASSLSPVTQGQDNTF. Here the CDR3 DNA reads TGCGCCAGCAGCTTGTCCCCCGTTACGCAAGGACAGGATAACACCTTC.

The chain links TRBV5-5 to TRBJ1-1; D not certain. This CDR3 spans 13 amino acids. CDR1 is SGHKS, CDR2 YYEKEE, per germline (reference sequence). V was clipped by 3 bases and J by 5 bases, with 11 bases between them. CDR3 nucleotides: TGTGCCAGCAGCTCCCTTTTGGAGACTGAAGCTTTCTTT. Translated: CASSSLLETEAFF.

CDR3 residues: CASSGGLADTNEQFF. In DNA form, the CDR3 reads TGTGCCAGTAGTGGGGGACTAGCGGATACTAATGAGCAGTTCTTC. The V call is TRBV19, the J call TRBJ2-1; TRBD2 matches 11 bases. The trim removed 5 bases at V and 7 bases at J, leaving 7 bases unmatched. The CDR3 is 15 amino acids. The germline V gene encodes CDR1 LNHDA and CDR2 SQIVND (reference sequence). Full variable domain (outside the CDR3, taken from reference TRBV19 and TRBJ2-1): DGGITQSPKYLFRKEGQNVTLSCEQNLNHDAMYWYRQDPGQGLRLIYYSQIVNDFQKGDIAEGYSVSREKKESFPLTVTSAQKNPTAFYLCASSGGLADTNEQFFGPGTRLTVL.

V is TRBV5-1 and J is TRBJ2-7; D could derive from TRBD1 or TRBD2 (7 bases each). CDR1 and CDR2 (germline): SGHRS, YFSETQ. The ends were cut back, 0 bases at V and 7 bases at J, with 29 bases in the middle. This CDR3 spans 19 amino acids. CDR3 amino acids: CASSLGFVGGRLSGQEQYF. DNA for the CDR3: TGCGCCAGCAGCTTGGGATTCGTGGGAGGGAGACTCTCGGGACAGGAGCAGTACTTC.

This clone was picked up one time. The chain couples TRBV5-6 to TRBJ2-2; D possibly corresponds to TRBD2 (6 bases). This CDR3 is 16 amino acids long. Germline lookup yields CDR1 SGHDT and CDR2 YYEEEE. Trimming removed 1 base at V and 0 bases at J, with 10 bases between. The DNA for the CDR3 is TGTGCCAGCAGCTTGCGCCTAGCGCCGAACACCGGGGAGCTGTTTTTT. Translation: CASSLRLAPNTGELFF.

V is TRBV27 and J is TRBJ1-1; tentatively, D is TRBD1 (5 bases). V lost 0 bases and J 10 bases, leaving 15 bases between the germline ends. Per the germline V gene, CDR1 is MNHEY and CDR2 is SMNVEV (reference sequence). CDR3 length equals 14 residues. The CDR3 here is CASSLSIDGTRAFF. The CDR3 DNA reads TGTGCCAGCAGTTTATCGATAGACGGGACTAGAGCTTTCTTT.

The genes are TRBV7-9 and TRBJ2-7, with 9 bases fitting TRBD2. Germline CDR1 SEHNR, CDR2 FQNEAQ (reference sequence). This CDR3 spans 13 amino acids. Trimming removed 5 bases from V and 7 bases from J; junction bases left unmatched: 6. The CDR3 sequence: CASSGGRAEEQYF. CDR3 in DNA: TGTGCCAGCAGCGGCGGGAGGGCGGAAGAGCAGTACTTC.

In nucleotides, the CDR3 is TGTGCCAGCAGCTCCCGGATGTATTCACCCCTCCACTTT. It yields the protein CASSSRMYSPLHF. This chain uses TRBV6-5 with TRBJ1-6, with no clear D. The V end was cut by 6 bases, the J end by 8 bases, with 11 bases between. The CDR3 has 13 residues. Germline loops: CDR1 MNHEY, CDR2 SVGAGI.

The rearrangement links TRBV28 to TRBJ1-5; D unclear. Germline V gene lookup returns CDR1 MDHEN and CDR2 SYDVKM. The V end was cut by 7 bases, the J end by 0 bases, with 7 bases between. The CDR3 has 13 amino acids. CDR3 nucleotides: TGTGCCAGCATAGGTTATAGCAATCAGCCCCAGCATTTT. This encodes CASIGYSNQPQHF.

DNA of the CDR3: TGTGCCAGCAGCGGAGGGGGACAGGGATCAGATACGCAGTATTTT. Its translation is CASSGGGQGSDTQYF. The V call is TRBV7-2, the J call TRBJ2-3; TRBD1 matches at 9 bases. This CDR3 has 15 amino acids. CDR1 is SGHTA and CDR2 is FQGNSA in the germline V gene. V lost 5 bases to trimming and J lost 4 bases; unmatched junction nucleotides: 7.

The gene calls are TRBV4-1 and TRBJ2-4, with TRBD1 as a possible D gene (7 bases). This CDR3 region has 16 residues. In germline, CDR1 is MGHRA, CDR2 YSYEKL. V was shortened by 0 bases and J by 4 bases, with 13 bases between the two germline ends. The CDR3 DNA follows: TGCGCCAGCAGCCAAGACCCGGCGGGACAGAAAAACATTCAGTACTTC. Protein: CASSQDPAGQKNIQYF.

This clone has a handful of counts. The J gene is TRBJ2-2, the V gene TRBV2; D possibly corresponds to TRBD1 (6 bases). The germline CDR1 and CDR2 sequences are SNHLY and FYNNEI. This CDR3 comprises 13 residues. V lost 4 bases and J lost 4, with 7 bases in between. The CDR3 is CASSVDSTGELFF. CDR3 nucleotides: TGTGCCAGCAGTGTGGACAGCACCGGGGAGCTGTTTTTT.

V and J are TRBV15 and TRBJ2-7; the match to TRBD1 covers 7 bases. The CDR3 is 18 residues long. V gave up 0 bases and J gave up 5 bases; unmatched junction bases: 16. The germline CDR1 and CDR2 sequences are LNHNV and YYDKDF (reference sequence). The CDR3 here is CATSRDRLYGTGVNEQYF. CDR3 nucleotides: TGTGCCACCAGCAGAGATCGTTTGTATGGAACAGGGGTGAACGAGCAGTACTTC.

The gene calls are TRBV18 and TRBJ1-1, with TRBD1 identical over 11 bases. V shed 4 bases, J shed 5 bases, and the junction held 6 bases outside the gene matches. The CDR3 is 15 residues long. Germline CDR1 and CDR2: KGHSH and LQKENI. CDR3 loop: CASSLGQGAETEAFF. The CDR3, as DNA: TGTGCCAGCTCACTAGGACAGGGGGCGGAGACTGAAGCTTTCTTT.

The chain joins TRBV30 to TRBJ1-6; 7 nucleotides match TRBD1. The junction had 9 bases not matched to a gene; V was cut back by 4 bases and J by 9 bases. The CDR3 is 14 residues long. The germline CDR1 and CDR2 sequences are GTSNPN and SVGIG (reference sequence). Written as DNA, the CDR3 is TGTGCCTGGACTCCGGCAGGGGGGTCTTCACCCCTCCACTTT. Its translation: CAWTPAGGSSPLHF.

This clone was counted between two and nine times. The chain combines TRBV28 with TRBJ1-4; D possibly corresponds to TRBD1 (5 bases). The CDR3 runs to 15 residues. Trimming cost V 6 bases and J 5 bases, with 16 bases left between them. The germline gives CDR1 MDHEN, CDR2 SYDVKM. This CDR3 reads CASSQGLGLNEKLFF. The CDR3 coding sequence is TGTGCCAGCAGCCAGGGTTTGGGGCTAAATGAAAAACTGTTTTTT.